This section outlines one T cell receptor (beta chain) sequence together with its context. TCRdb's table, derived via immunoSEQ multiplex PCR, lists solely in-frame clones and lacks some. This repertoire shows about 200,000 clones, 80% to 90% found once; its top ten account for over 2%. Trimming cost V 4 bases and J 3 bases, with 13 bases left between them. The germline V gene has CDR1 SGHRS and CDR2 YFSETQ. The CDR3 runs to 14 residues. This entry is derived from a study of blood T cell repertoires in COVID-19. Study as a whole: Specimens from acute and convalescent COVID-19 originated in the United States, Italy and Spain.

The receptor comes from a woman aged 45-65 years with acute or convalescent COVID-19. Specimen: peripheral blood. This rearrangement joins TRBV5-1 to TRBJ1-2, with D possibly TRBD1 on 6 matching bases. CDR3 sequence reads: CASSGKYRDYGYTF. The CDR3 DNA is TGCGCCAGCAGCGGAAAGTACAGGGACTATGGCTACACCTTC.